This is a list of T cell receptor beta chains from one sample in a study of shared clonotypes between healthy human individuals. The method was immunoSEQ multiplex PCR; TCRdb's version includes in-frame clones alone and lacks a portion of them. The sample consists of about 2 million clones, roughly 94% of them appearing once. Sequencing used naive CD8+ T cells sorted from blood. The receptors stem from a man between 18 and 35 years old in good health. Each CDR3 is given with its conserved first and last residue. A D gene is named only where the DNA matches it firmly. Expanded clones get a size class; other rows say once, few or many, or leave the size out.

D: TRBD2
J: TRBJ2-1
size: -
V: TRBV5-6
DNA: TGTGCCAGCAGCACCGGCGAGGTGACTAGCGCAGATTACTACAATGAGCAGTTCTTC
CDR3: CASSTGEVTSADYYNEQFF

D: -
J: TRBJ2-2
size: -
V: TRBV6-5
DNA: TGTGCCAGCAGTTATGTGGCCGGGGAGCTGTTTTTT
CDR3: CASSYVAGELFF

D: -
J: TRBJ2-7
size: -
V: TRBV7-9
DNA: TGTGCCAGCAGCTTTTCCGGGTCAGAGTACGAGCAGTACTTC
CDR3: CASSFSGSEYEQYF

D: TRBD2
J: TRBJ2-3
size: -
V: TRBV10-1
DNA: TGCGCCAGCGGGACTAGCGGGACAGATACGCAGTATTTT
CDR3: CASGTSGTDTQYF

D: -
J: TRBJ1-5
size: once
V: TRBV6-1
DNA: TGTGCCACCGAGAAGGCAGCCCCGGGGAATCAGCCCCAGCATTTT
CDR3: CATEKAAPGNQPQHF

D: -
J: TRBJ1-2
size: -
V: TRBV6-5
DNA: TGTGCCAGCAGTCACCAGGGAGATGGCTACACCTTC
CDR3: CASSHQGDGYTF

D: TRBD2
J: TRBJ2-1
size: -
V: TRBV7-9
DNA: TGTGCCAGCAGCGCCCAGACTAGCGGGATCCATGAGCAGTTCTTC
CDR3: CASSAQTSGIHEQFF

D: TRBD2
J: TRBJ2-2
size: -
V: TRBV7-3
DNA: TGTGCCAGCAGCTTATCCAGCGGGGGTGCCGGGGAGCTGTTTTTT
CDR3: CASSLSSGGAGELFF

D: -
J: TRBJ2-7
size: -
V: TRBV5-1
DNA: TGCGCCAGCAGCTTGGAGCACGGTACCTACGAGCAGTACTTC
CDR3: CASSLEHGTYEQYF

D: -
J: TRBJ2-5
size: -
V: TRBV7-7
DNA: TGTGCTAGCAGCTCGGGACCTGGCCAAGAGACCCAGTACTTC
CDR3: CASSSGPGQETQYF

D: -
J: TRBJ2-5
size: -
V: TRBV15
DNA: TGTGCCACCAGCAGAGATTTGCCCTTGGAGACCCAGTACTTC
CDR3: CATSRDLPLETQYF

D: -
J: TRBJ2-1
size: -
V: TRBV5-4
DNA: TGTGCCAGCAGCTTCGATAGCGGTGAGCAGTTCTTC
CDR3: CASSFDSGEQFF

D: -
J: TRBJ2-7
size: -
V: TRBV9
DNA: TGTGCCAGCAGCATCCGGGACTGGAACTACGAGCAGTACTTC
CDR3: CASSIRDWNYEQYF

D: -
J: TRBJ1-1
size: -
V: TRBV5-6
DNA: TGTGCCAGCAGCTATTACAGTAACACTGAAGCTTTCTTT
CDR3: CASSYYSNTEAFF

D: -
J: TRBJ2-5
size: -
V: TRBV30
DNA: TGTGCCTGGAGTGAAGATGAGACCCAGTACTTC
CDR3: CAWSEDETQYF

D: TRBD2
J: TRBJ2-7
size: -
V: TRBV6-4
DNA: TGTGCCAGCAGTGACCCAAAGTTCGTACGGGGGACTAGCAGGGACTACTACGAGCAGTACTTC
CDR3: CASSDPKFVRGTSRDYYEQYF

D: -
J: TRBJ2-2
size: -
V: TRBV28
DNA: TGTGCCAGCAGCCAACTTAAGAACACCGGGGAGCTGTTTTTT
CDR3: CASSQLKNTGELFF

D: -
J: TRBJ2-3
size: -
V: TRBV7-6
DNA: TGTGCCAGCAGCAGAACTAGCAGGTCAGATACGCAGTATTTT
CDR3: CASSRTSRSDTQYF

D: -
J: TRBJ2-2
size: -
V: TRBV2
DNA: TGTGCCACCGCAACCCTCCCGGGAGAGGGGAACACCGGGGAGCTGTTTTTT
CDR3: CATATLPGEGNTGELFF

D: -
J: TRBJ2-1
size: -
V: TRBV7-3
DNA: TGTGCCAGCAGCTTCGGAGGGGGTGATTTTGAGCAGTTCTTC
CDR3: CASSFGGGDFEQFF

D: -
J: TRBJ1-2
size: -
V: TRBV7-9
DNA: TGTGCCAGCAGCTTATCCTTGGGGTTAGATCATGGCTACACCTTC
CDR3: CASSLSLGLDHGYTF

D: -
J: TRBJ1-3
size: -
V: TRBV7-9
DNA: TGTGCCAGCAGCTTACTTCGGGGCCCTGGAAACACCATATATTTT
CDR3: CASSLLRGPGNTIYF

D: -
J: TRBJ1-3
size: -
V: TRBV2
DNA: TGTGCCAGCAGTGTTCCCCGGGACCTCGAAGGAAACACCATATATTTT
CDR3: CASSVPRDLEGNTIYF

D: -
J: TRBJ2-7
size: once
V: TRBV5-8
DNA: TGTGCCAGCAGCCCGGGGGGCCGAGACGAGCAGTACTTC
CDR3: CASSPGGRDEQYF

D: TRBD2
J: TRBJ2-7
size: -
V: TRBV4-3
DNA: TGCGCCAGCAGCCAAGATGGGAGCGGGGGGTCCTACGAGCAGTACTTC
CDR3: CASSQDGSGGSYEQYF

D: -
J: TRBJ2-7
size: -
V: TRBV7-2
DNA: TGTGCCAGCAGCTTGATAGCGAGCGAGCAGTACTTC
CDR3: CASSLIASEQYF

D: TRBD1
J: TRBJ1-4
size: -
V: TRBV4-1
DNA: TGCGCCAGCAGCCAACTGACAGGGTACAGGGAAAAACTGTTTTTT
CDR3: CASSQLTGYREKLFF

D: -
J: TRBJ2-7
size: -
V: TRBV10-2
DNA: TGCGCCAGCTTGGCAGCTCGCGAGCAGTACTTC
CDR3: CASLAAREQYF